Shown below are 22 T cell receptor beta chains from a single sample sequenced in a study of OX40 agonist ivuxolimab in advanced cancers. Method: immunoSEQ multiplex PCR; TCRdb's copy keeps in-frame clones and lacks some. This repertoire shows around 90,000 clones, around 87% found once; its top ten account for around 4%. The specimen comprised CD4+ or CD8+ T cells sorted from blood, sampled in a trial of the OX40 agonist ivuxolimab. All receptors come from an adult with an advanced solid tumor such as melanoma, head and neck, liver or kidney cancer.

There are a few counts of this clone. The genes are TRBV29-1 and TRBJ1-3; TRBD1 might be the D (5 bases). CDR1 is SQVTM, CDR2 ANQGSEA, per germline. Trimming took 6 bases from V and 0 from J, leaving 12 bases between them. This CDR3 contains 14 residues. Written as DNA, the CDR3 is TGCAGCGTATCACAGGCACTCTCTGGAAACACCATATATTTT. Translation: CSVSQALSGNTIYF.

J is TRBJ2-5 and V is TRBV19; 13 bases fit TRBD2. This CDR3 has 15 residues. Looked up from germline, CDR1 is LNHDA and CDR2 is SQIVND (reference sequence). The ends lost 6 bases at V and 5 bases at J; junction bases unmatched: 6. CDR3 sequence: CASRTSGRAWETQYF. CDR3 DNA sequence: TGTGCCAGTAGAACTAGCGGGAGGGCCTGGGAGACCCAGTACTTC.

The rearrangement joins TRBV5-6 to TRBJ1-5; D is perhaps TRBD1 (5 bases). The CDR3 has 15 amino acids. The V end lost 7 bases, the J end lost 4 bases, and 18 bases lay between the germline ends. The germline gives CDR1 SGHDT, CDR2 YYEEEE. The CDR3 reads CASVLGHRPNQPQHF. Written as DNA, the CDR3 is TGTGCCAGCGTCCTGGGCCACAGGCCGAATCAGCCCCAGCATTTT.

The V call is TRBV5-6, the J call TRBJ2-7; the D gene is possibly TRBD1 (5 bases). The ends were cut back, 4 bases at V and 2 bases at J, with 13 bases in the middle. CDR3 length: 14 residues. CDR1 SGHDT and CDR2 YYEEEE come from the germline V gene. The CDR3 region has the DNA TGTGCCAGCAGCCCCCGACAGAAAACCTACGAGCAGTACTTC. Its protein is CASSPRQKTYEQYF.

This chain connects TRBV18 to TRBJ1-2; 10 bases line up with TRBD1. The J segment lost 3 bases and the V segment lost 4 bases, leaving 5 bases of the junction unmatched. The V gene's germline CDR1 is KGHSH and CDR2 LQKENI. This CDR3 comprises 15 residues. The CDR3: CASSRQGASDYGYTF. The DNA for the CDR3 is TGTGCCAGCTCACGACAGGGGGCTTCAGACTATGGCTACACCTTC. The complete variable domain, with remaining parts taken from reference TRBV18 and TRBJ1-2, reads NAGVMQNPRHLVRRRGQEARLRCSPMKGHSHVYWYRQLPEEGLKFMVYLQKENIIDESGMPKERFSAEFPKEGPSILRIQQVVRGDSAAYFCASSRQGASDYGYTFGSGTRLTVV.

This rearrangement joins TRBV19 to TRBJ2-1; no firm D call. With 5 bases removed from V and 3 bases from J, the gap between germline ends came to 8 bases. There are 13 residues in the CDR3. Germline V gene data show CDR1 as LNHDA and CDR2 as SQIVND (reference sequence). CDR3 residues: CASSPNFYNEQFF. DNA for the CDR3: TGTGCCAGTAGTCCGAACTTCTACAATGAGCAGTTCTTC.

The V gene is TRBV5-1, the J gene TRBJ1-5, with D unclear. V gave up 1 base and J gave up 0 bases, with 8 bases separating them. CDR1 and CDR2 from the germline V gene are SGHRS and YFSETQ. This CDR3 comprises 15 residues. For the CDR3, the DNA is TGCGCCAGCAGCTTGCATCCGGATAGCAATCAGCCCCAGCATTTT. It is translated as CASSLHPDSNQPQHF.

Here the CDR3 DNA reads TGTGCCAGCAGCGCAAGCCGGTCTAGCGGTCAAGAGACCCAGTACTTC. Translating gives CASSASRSSGQETQYF. J is TRBJ2-5 and V is TRBV7-2; 7 nucleotides line up with TRBD2. The CDR3 totals 16 residues. Germline CDR1 is SGHTA and CDR2 is FQGNSA. The junction had 11 bases not matched to a gene; V was cut back by 5 bases and J by 2 bases.

The J gene is TRBJ1-2, the V gene TRBV11-2; no definite D call. CDR1 is SGHAT and CDR2 is FQNNGV in the germline V gene. The CDR3 loop spans 16 amino acids. Trimming pared 1 base from V and 7 bases from J, leaving 19 bases between. The CDR3 DNA reads TGTGCCAGCAGCTTAGGGACGGGCAGCCCGACCTCTGGCTACACCTTC. Translated, it gives CASSLGTGSPTSGYTF.

The J gene is TRBJ2-6, the V gene TRBV7-3; the D call may be TRBD1 or TRBD2 (5 bases each). CDR3 length: 17 residues. Trimming shortened V by 0 bases and J by 2 bases, and 11 bases separated the two germline ends. CDR1 is SGHTA, CDR2 FQGTGA, per germline. The CDR3 DNA sequence: TGTGCCAGCAGCTTAACAAACCGGGGCGCTGGGGCCAACGTCCTGACTTTC. Amino acid sequence: CASSLTNRGAGANVLTF.

The chain combines TRBV13 with TRBJ1-1; no firm D call. Germline CDR1 reads PRHDT; CDR2 reads FYEKMQ (reference sequence). Trimming removed 3 bases at V and 4 bases at J, with 9 bases between. This CDR3 is built from 13 residues. The CDR3 is CASSFRTATEAFF. The DNA of the CDR3 is TGTGCCAGCAGCTTCCGGACGGCCACTGAAGCTTTCTTT.

V usage is TRBV7-9 and J usage is TRBJ2-1; 11 bases fit TRBD2. Trimming at V came to 4 bases and at J to 13 bases, leaving 12 bases not matched to a gene. Germline CDR1 reads SEHNR; CDR2 reads FQNEAQ (reference sequence). This CDR3 region has 15 residues. The CDR3 DNA reads TGTGCCAGCAGCTCCGGTACTAGCGGGAGTGTTGTTCAGTTCTTC. It encodes CASSSGTSGSVVQFF.

The J gene is TRBJ2-5, the V gene TRBV11-3, with D possibly being TRBD1 (6 bases). There are 14 residues in the CDR3. Trimming shortened V by 5 bases and J by 4 bases, and 14 bases separated the two germline ends. Germline V gene sequence: CDR1 SGHNT, CDR2 YENEEA. CDR3 in amino acids: CASSPAGVRETQYF. For the CDR3, the DNA is TGTGCCAGCAGCCCCGCAGGGGTGAGAGAGACCCAGTACTTC. Drawing the rest from reference TRBV11-3 and TRBJ2-5, the complete variable domain is EAGVVQSPRYKIIEKKQPVAFWCNPISGHNTLYWYLQNLGQGPELLIRYENEEAVDDSQLPKDRFSAERLKGVDSTLKIQPAELGDSAVYLCASSPAGVRETQYFGPGTRLLVL.

DNA of the CDR3: TGTGCCAGCAGTCCAGACTCCTACAATGAGCAGTTCTTC. Protein sequence: CASSPDSYNEQFF. The rearrangement uses TRBV2 and TRBJ2-1; D call uncertain. This CDR3 comprises 13 residues. V was trimmed by 5 bases and J by 0 bases, leaving 5 bases between them. Per the germline V gene, CDR1 is SNHLY and CDR2 is FYNNEI.

This clone came up a few times. This chain uses TRBV30 with TRBJ1-2; D uncertain. The CDR3 extends over 13 amino acids. The V and J ends lost 3 bases and 10 bases respectively, with 18 bases between them. Germline CDR1 GTSNPN, CDR2 SVGIG (reference sequence). CDR3 sequence reads: CAWSLTTTAPYTF. The DNA of the CDR3 is TGTGCCTGGAGCCTAACCACGACCGCCCCCTACACCTTC.

V usage is TRBV7-2 and J usage is TRBJ2-2; tentatively, D is TRBD2 (5 bases). V shed 4 bases and J shed 2 bases, with 8 bases lying between them. This CDR3 spans 14 amino acids. CDR1 is SGHTA and CDR2 is FQGNSA in the germline V gene. CDR3 sequence: CASSYGINTGELFF. DNA for the CDR3: TGTGCCAGCAGCTACGGGATCAACACCGGGGAGCTGTTTTTT. Full variable domain (rest looked up from reference TRBV7-2 and TRBJ2-2): GAGVSQSPSNKVTEKGKDVELRCDPISGHTALYWYRQSLGQGLEFLIYFQGNSAPDKSGLPSDRFSAERTGGSVSTLTIQRTQQEDSAVYLCASSYGINTGELFFGEGSRLTVL.

The CDR3 DNA is TGTGCCAGTACCATGGGGGAGGGCTGGTACAATGAGCAGTTCTTC. Protein sequence: CASTMGEGWYNEQFF. The chain is built from TRBV19 and TRBJ2-1, with 7 bases that match TRBD2. Unmatched junction bases numbered 10, after V lost 7 bases and J lost 4 bases. The CDR3 covers 15 residues. The germline CDR1 and CDR2 sequences are LNHDA and SQIVND (reference sequence).

The V and J genes are TRBV28 and TRBJ2-1; D may match TRBD1 or TRBD2 (5 bases each). Trimming took 6 bases from V and 5 from J, leaving 17 bases between them. In germline, CDR1 is MDHEN, CDR2 SYDVKM. The CDR3 spans 15 residues. CDR3 sequence reads: CASRASGPSNNEQFF. As DNA, the CDR3 is TGTGCCAGCAGGGCCTCGGGACCGTCTAACAATGAGCAGTTCTTC. Filled out from reference TRBV28 and TRBJ2-1, the complete variable domain reads DVKVTQSSRYLVKRTGEKVFLECVQDMDHENMFWYRQDPGLGLRLIYFSYDVKMKEKGDIPEGYSVSREKKERFSLILESASTNQTSMYLCASRASGPSNNEQFFGPGTRLTVL.

The chain joins TRBV11-2 to TRBJ1-2; D is ambiguous. The CDR3 extends over 15 amino acids. The germline V gene encodes CDR1 SGHAT and CDR2 FQNNGV. Trimming removed 2 bases at V and 6 bases at J, with 16 bases between. The CDR3 sequence: CASSLTTGPWDGYTF. The CDR3 DNA reads TGTGCCAGCAGCTTAACTACCGGGCCGTGGGATGGCTACACCTTC.

The V gene is TRBV5-4, the J gene TRBJ1-4; tentative D call: TRBD1 (5 bases). CDR1 SGHNT and CDR2 YYREEE come from the germline V gene (reference sequence). The germline V and J ends were trimmed by 0 bases and 4 bases, with 7 bases remaining between them. The CDR3 consists of 14 residues. CDR3 sequence: CASSLEGINEKLFF. CDR3 sequence (DNA): TGTGCCAGCAGCTTGGAGGGGATTAATGAAAAACTGTTTTTT.

This chain joins TRBV5-8 and TRBJ2-7, with TRBD1 identical over 7 bases. The CDR3 length is 12 residues. V gave up 0 bases and J gave up 7 bases; unmatched junction bases: 1. Germline lookup yields CDR1 SGHTS and CDR2 YDEGEE. CDR3 in amino acids: CASSLGTGEQYF. The DNA for the CDR3 is TGTGCCAGCAGCTTGGGGACAGGAGAGCAGTACTTC.

J is TRBJ1-5 and V is TRBV18; D is undetermined. The CDR3 sequence is 12 residues long. Trimming stripped 1 base from V and 4 bases from J, with 2 bases between. The germline V gene has CDR1 KGHSH and CDR2 LQKENI. For the CDR3, the DNA is TGTGCCAGCTCACCACAAAATCAGCCCCAGCATTTT. It encodes CASSPQNQPQHF.